This record looks at one T cell receptor beta chain sequence and its context. Per the germline V gene, CDR1 is SGHKS and CDR2 is YYEKEE (reference sequence). The V gene lost 0 bases and the J gene lost 1 base, with 16 bases spanning the gap. CDR3 size: 18 residues. This specimen comes from a study of blood T cell repertoires in COVID-19. Study in general: Spain, Italy and the United States supplied samples that represented acute and convalescent COVID-19.

Per the authors' pipeline: Amplification from reference gene primers served as the basis for estimated nucleated cell counts. Measured with immunoSEQ multiplex PCR; TCRdb has only the in-frame clones, and not every one. V, J and clone size are those of that table, while D and trimming were read from the DNA. The table records approximately 330,000 clones, over 80% of them present only once. Followed over time, Seattle patients had been enrolled while infection was active. Sequenced material: peripheral blood. The rearrangement joins TRBV5-5 to TRBJ2-2; tentative D call: TRBD2 (6 bases). The sequence was obtained from a man aged 30 to 39 with COVID-19, enrolled during active disease. In DNA, the CDR3 is TGTGCCAGCAGCTTGGTTGGAGGGGAGATCGGGAACACCGGGGAGCTGTTTTTT. Protein sequence: CASSLVGGEIGNTGELFF.